The 2 T cell receptor beta chains presented below share a single source sample, sequenced in a study of cytomegalovirus exposure and HLA in healthy donors. With 60 Vbeta and 13 Jbeta primers, the PCR was carried out. TCRdb keeps only in-frame clones here, not all; method: immunoSEQ multiplex PCR. The table has 130,000 to 150,000 clones, 80% seen once. The source material was PBMCs. The receptor source for this set is a man aged 25 to 40 in good health and CMV-seronegative.

This clone has only one observation. This chain uses TRBV5-8 with TRBJ2-7; D gene unclear. This CDR3 comprises 14 residues. Per germline, CDR1 SGHTS and CDR2 YDEGEE. Trimming shortened V by 0 bases and J by 1 base, and 8 bases separated the two germline ends. CDR3 sequence: CASSLGGLSYEQYF. CDR3 DNA: TGTGCCAGCAGCTTGGGCGGTCTATCCTACGAGCAGTACTTC.

The chain joins TRBV4-2 to TRBJ2-7; no firm D call. Trimming pared 1 base from V and 5 bases from J, leaving 6 bases between. CDR3 length: 12 amino acids. CDR1 and CDR2 from the germline V gene are LGHNA and YNFKEQ. This CDR3 is CASSQGANEQYF. The CDR3 bases are TGTGCCAGCAGCCAAGGGGCGAACGAGCAGTACTTC.